One sample yielded the 18 T cell receptor beta chains listed below, sequenced in a study of blood T cell repertoires in COVID-19. Assay: immunoSEQ multiplex PCR; the TCRdb copy retains only in-frame clones and omits some. The sample includes around 380,000 clones, around 87% seen only once; the top ten take 1% to 1.5%. The sequenced sample consisted of PBMCs or T cells enriched from blood (not recorded which). These receptors came from a man between 25 and 39 years old who had recovered from COVID-19.

This chain links TRBV15 with TRBJ2-7; unclear D gene. Germline loops: CDR1 LNHNV, CDR2 YYDKDF (reference sequence). V was cut by 5 bases and J by 6 bases, with 14 bases left in between. This CDR3 is 13 amino acids long. Written as DNA, the CDR3 is TGTGCCACCAGCGCCCTGCCGCCCAGCGAGCAGTACTTC. Protein product: CATSALPPSEQYF.

This clone was recorded once. The V gene is TRBV4-1, the J gene TRBJ1-1; possibly TRBD1 for D (6 bases). CDR1 and CDR2 (germline): MGHRA, YSYEKL. The length of the CDR3 is 17 residues. V dropped 2 bases and J dropped 0 bases, with 16 bases sitting between them. The CDR3 spells CASSQNPTGTMNTEAFF. DNA for the CDR3: TGCGCCAGCAGCCAAAACCCGACAGGAACCATGAACACTGAAGCTTTCTTT.

This chain connects TRBV6-5 to TRBJ1-6; D is ambiguous. Trimming took 0 bases from V and 10 from J, leaving 13 bases between them. CDR1 is MNHEY and CDR2 is SVGAGI in the germline V gene. The CDR3 extends over 15 amino acids. The CDR3 DNA reads as TGTGCCAGCAGTTACTCGATGAGGTCTGGATCACCCCTCCACTTT. It encodes CASSYSMRSGSPLHF.

The CDR3 sequence: CASSQGTGGKKLFF. In nucleotides, the CDR3 is TGCGCCAGCAGCCAAGGGACAGGGGGCAAAAAACTGTTTTTT. This sequence joins TRBV4-3 and TRBJ1-4; 11 bases fit TRBD1. Trimming cost V 1 base and J 9 bases; bases outside gene matches: 1. The CDR3 runs 14 residues. The germline gives CDR1 LGHNA, CDR2 YSLEER.

The rearrangement links TRBV27 to TRBJ2-1; D is ambiguous. V gave up 3 bases and J gave up 0 bases, with 9 bases separating them. This CDR3 comprises 15 residues. CDR1 is MNHEY, CDR2 SMNVEV, per germline (reference sequence). The DNA for the CDR3 is TGTGCCAGCAGTTTCTGGAGAAGCTCCTACAATGAGCAGTTCTTC. Translated, it gives CASSFWRSSYNEQFF.

This clone was detected only a few times. CDR3 nucleotide sequence: TGTGCCAGTAGTGGACAGTCCTATGAAGCTTTCTTT. Its protein product is CASSGQSYEAFF. J is TRBJ1-1 and V is TRBV19, with D possibly being TRBD1 (6 bases). From germline, CDR1 is LNHDA and CDR2 SQIVND (reference sequence). This CDR3 spans 12 amino acids. Trimming took off 5 bases at V and 7 bases at J, with 11 bases between the two ends.

The rearrangement uses TRBV30 and TRBJ1-3; D unclear. CDR1 and CDR2 (germline): GTSNPN, SVGIG (reference sequence). The CDR3 contains 13 residues. Trimming removed 4 bases from V and 0 bases from J, with 7 bases in between. CDR3 region: CAWMVSSGNTIYF. CDR3 in DNA: TGTGCCTGGATGGTGAGCTCTGGAAACACCATATATTTT.

CDR3 in DNA: TGCAGCGTTGTAGCAGTAAACTCCTCTGGGGCCAACGTCCTGACTTTC. Amino acids: CSVVAVNSSGANVLTF. The chain has TRBV29-1 and TRBJ2-6; D not resolved. The V end lost 4 bases, the J end lost 0 bases, and 13 bases lay between the germline ends. Germline V gene sequence: CDR1 SQVTM, CDR2 ANQGSEA. This CDR3 is 16 amino acids long.

The chain combines TRBV10-3 with TRBJ2-7; TRBD1 matches 9 bases. The CDR3 runs 14 residues. Trimming cost V 6 bases and J 6 bases; bases outside gene matches: 9. In germline, CDR1 is ENHRY, CDR2 SYGVKD. Written as DNA, the CDR3 is TGTGCCATCAGCCTCCGGGACAGGGAGTCCGAGCAGTACTTC. It translates to CAISLRDRESEQYF.

V gene TRBV9 combines with J gene TRBJ2-1; 10 bases line up with TRBD2. The germline CDR1 and CDR2 sequences are SGDLS and YYNGEE. The CDR3 extends over 17 amino acids. J lost 9 bases, V lost 0 bases, and 12 bases had no gene match. In nucleotides, the CDR3 is TGTGCCAGCAGCGTAGGTCCCAGCGGGGGGGCCATCGGTGAGCAGTTCTTC. This translates into CASSVGPSGGAIGEQFF.

The chain carries TRBV24-1 and TRBJ2-2; possibly TRBD2 for D (6 bases). V was shortened by 4 bases and J by 1 base, with 15 bases between the two germline ends. Germline CDR1 KGHDR, CDR2 SFDVKD. CDR3 length: 17 amino acids. As DNA, the CDR3 is TGTGCCACCAGTGACCCGCCCGGGACTGAGAACACCGGGGAGCTGTTTTTT. Encoded protein: CATSDPPGTENTGELFF.

The chain uses TRBV9 and TRBJ1-1, with D perhaps TRBD1 (5 bases). V was shortened by 0 bases and J by 6 bases, with 15 bases between the two germline ends. Germline-derived CDR1 and CDR2 are SGDLS and YYNGEE. This CDR3 has 15 residues. The CDR3 here is CASSVGRGFSPEAFF. CDR3 coding DNA: TGTGCCAGCAGCGTAGGTCGGGGGTTCTCTCCTGAAGCTTTCTTT.

The rearrangement uses TRBV4-1 and TRBJ2-3; D remains unclear. The V gene lost 2 bases and the J gene lost 0 bases, with 6 bases spanning the gap. This CDR3 has 14 residues. Germline V CDR1 and CDR2: MGHRA, YSYEKL. CDR3 region: CASSQIASTDTQYF. CDR3 nucleotide sequence: TGCGCCAGCAGCCAAATAGCAAGCACAGATACGCAGTATTTT.

This clone was seen just once. The J gene is TRBJ2-1, the V gene TRBV4-3; TRBD2 aligns across 8 bases. CDR3 length: 13 amino acids. V lost 0 bases and J lost 14; bases outside the gene matches: 6. CDR1 is LGHNA, CDR2 YSLEER, per germline. The CDR3 reads CASSQDTGTREFF. DNA of the CDR3: TGCGCCAGCAGCCAAGATACGGGGACTAGAGAGTTCTTC.

This chain uses TRBV13 with TRBJ2-5; the D is unclear. V shed 5 bases and J shed 0 bases, with 4 bases lying between them. CDR3 length: 12 amino acids. Germline CDR1 is PRHDT and CDR2 is FYEKMQ (reference sequence). The CDR3 bases are TGTGCCAGCAGCCCGTACCAAGAGACCCAGTACTTC. Its translation is CASSPYQETQYF.

This chain links TRBV30 with TRBJ1-3; no definite D call. CDR3 length equals 13 residues. Trimming stripped 2 bases from V and 3 bases from J, with 8 bases between. CDR1 is GTSNPN and CDR2 is SVGIG in the germline V gene (reference sequence). CDR3 DNA: TGTGCCTGGAGTTATGAGGTTGGAAACACCATATATTTT. It codes for CAWSYEVGNTIYF.

The chain links TRBV3-1 (or the pseudogene TRBV3-2) to TRBJ1-4; 8 bases are shared with TRBD1. Germline V gives CDR1 LGHDT, CDR2 YNNKEL (reference sequence). CDR3 length: 14 residues. Trimming at V came to 5 bases and at J to 7 bases, leaving 6 bases not matched to a gene. CDR3 sequence reads: CASSSGQGVEKLFF. The CDR3 DNA is TGTGCCAGCAGCTCAGGACAGGGTGTTGAAAAACTGTTTTTT.

CDR3 loop: CASSLRDSNYEQYF. Here the CDR3 DNA reads TGTGCCAGCAGCTTACGGGACAGCAACTACGAGCAGTACTTC. The chain joins TRBV6-2 or TRBV6-3 to TRBJ2-7; 7 bases align to TRBD1. This CDR3 has 14 amino acids. J was trimmed by 3 bases and V by 6 bases; bases with no gene match: 8. Germline values: CDR1 MNHEY, CDR2 SVGEGT.